A selection of T cell receptor beta chains follows, all from one sample in a study of T and B cells in COVID-19 patients. TCRdb ran MiXCR on the multiplex PCR reads and lists one entry per CDR3 protein. The table shows under 6,500 distinct CDR3 sequences, with about 26% occurring only once. Sequenced material: blood. The receptors stem from a human donor with active COVID-19. CDR3s include the opening cysteine and the closing phenylalanine or tryptophan. The D gene is left open where the match is weak. Size is omitted from some rows. Given values are once, few, many or a class for expanded clones.

D | J | V | size | DNA | CDR3
TRBD2 | TRBJ2-4 | TRBV28 | NA | TGTGCCAGCAGTTTACGGGGTAGCGGGGGCATAAAAAACATTCAGTACTTC | CASSLRGSGGIKNIQYF
TRBD2 | TRBJ2-7 | TRBV5-6 | NA | TGTGCCAGCAGCTTGCGGGAGGGATCCCCCGAGCAGTACTTC | CASSLREGSPEQYF
NA | TRBJ1-6 | TRBV11-2 | NA | TGTGCCAGCAGCCCAGGCGTATCACCCCTCCACTTT | CASSPGVSPLHF
NA | TRBJ1-4 | TRBV7-2 | NA | TGTGCCAGCAGCTTAGAAAGGGTGAATGAAAAACTGTTTTTT | CASSLERVNEKLFF
TRBD1 | TRBJ1-2 | TRBV12-3/TRBV12-4 | medium-sized | TGTGCCAGCAGGGATAGGACAGGCGGTAGAAGGAGCTACACCTTC | CASRDRTGGRRSYTF
TRBD1 | TRBJ1-1 | TRBV11-1 | NA | TGTGCCAGCAGCTACCGGACAGGGGGCTATGATGAAGCTTTCTTT | CASSYRTGGYDEAFF
NA | TRBJ2-1 | TRBV5-1 | NA | TGCGCCAGCAGCTCTGGGGGCGCCCTTGAGCAGTTCTTC | CASSSGGALEQFF
NA | TRBJ2-3 | TRBV7-2 | few | TGTGCCAGCAGCTTCACAGATACGCAGTATTTT | CASSFTDTQYF
NA | TRBJ1-2 | TRBV7-9 | NA | TGTGCCAGCAGCTCCGGGTCACGAGTAGGTAACTATGGCTACACCTTC | CASSSGSRVGNYGYTF
NA | TRBJ1-2 | TRBV5-1 | NA | TGCGCCAGCAGCGGGGGCAAATATGGCTACACCTTC | CASSGGKYGYTF
NA | TRBJ1-6 | TRBV27 | medium-sized | TGTGCCAGCAGTTTTCGGGGGTTGGACAGCTATAATTCACCCCTCCACTTT | CASSFRGLDSYNSPLHF
TRBD1 | TRBJ1-2 | TRBV29-1 | medium-sized | TGCAGCGTGAGGACAGGGGGGGGCGGCTACACCTTC | CSVRTGGGGYTF
TRBD1 | TRBJ2-5 | TRBV24-1 | few | TGTGCCACCAGTGATCTTCGGACAGGGAGAGGAGAGACCCAGTACTTC | CATSDLRTGRGETQYF
NA | TRBJ2-7 | TRBV5-1 | NA | TGCGCCAGCAGCTTCGAGAGTTACGAGCAGTACTTC | CASSFESYEQYF
NA | TRBJ1-1 | TRBV29-1 | medium-sized | TGCAGCGTTGAGAGGAACACTGAAGCTTTCTTT | CSVERNTEAFF
NA | TRBJ1-1 | TRBV30 | NA | TGTGCCTGGAGGGGGTGGGGCCCCCTGAACACTGAAGCTTTCTTT | CAWRGWGPLNTEAFF
NA | TRBJ2-1 | TRBV6-5 | medium-sized | TGTGCCAGCAATTCAGGGGTCGGGGGGCAGTTCTTC | CASNSGVGGQFF
TRBD1 | TRBJ1-1 | TRBV6-4 | few | TGTGCCAGCAGAAAGACAGGGGGCACTGAAGCTTTCTTT | CASRKTGGTEAFF
NA | TRBJ2-6 | TRBV7-3 | few | TGTGCCAGCAGCTTAAATCCCACTGGGGCCAACGTCCTGACTTTC | CASSLNPTGANVLTF
NA | TRBJ1-2 | TRBV19 | medium-sized | TGTGCCAGTAGTATAAGGGAGACCGGCTACACCTTC | CASSIRETGYTF
TRBD1 | TRBJ1-3 | TRBV4-2 | NA | TGTGCCAGCAGCCAAGAGGGTCACAGGGGAAGCTCTGGAAACACCATATATTTT | CASSQEGHRGSSGNTIYF
NA | TRBJ2-6 | TRBV19 | medium-sized | TGTGCCAGTGGGGGCTTAGGGTCGACGGCCAACGTCCTGACTTTC | CASGGLGSTANVLTF
TRBD1 | TRBJ1-6 | TRBV10-3 | few | TGTGCCATCAGTGATTCCGACAGGGGCGGCGGGCCCCTCCACTTT | CAISDSDRGGGPLHF
NA | TRBJ2-2 | TRBV6-1 | medium-sized | TGTGCCACCACCTGGAGGGGACGAACGAACACCGGGGAGCTGTTTTTT | CATTWRGRTNTGELFF
TRBD1 | TRBJ2-7 | TRBV18 | medium-sized | TGTGCCAGCTCACCCGGGACAGGATACTACGAGCAGTACTTC | CASSPGTGYYEQYF
NA | TRBJ2-7 | TRBV27 | once | TGTGCCAGTAGCCTAAACGGCAAAACCTACGAGCAGTACTTC | CASSLNGKTYEQYF
NA | TRBJ1-4 | TRBV27 | medium-sized | TGTGCCAGCAGTTTAAGAAGCTTGGGTGAAAAACTGTTTTTT | CASSLRSLGEKLFF
TRBD1 | TRBJ2-1 | TRBV5-1 | NA | TGCGCCAGCAGCTTAGGTTCAGGGGGCAATGAGCAGTTCTTC | CASSLGSGGNEQFF
TRBD1 | TRBJ2-7 | TRBV5-1 | NA | TGCGCCAGCAGCAGGACAGGGGGAGTTTCCTACGAGCAGTACTTC | CASSRTGGVSYEQYF
TRBD1 | TRBJ1-5 | TRBV19 | NA | TGTGCCAGTAGTACGACCAGGGCTAATACAGGGGGGAATCAGCCCCAGCATTTT | CASSTTRANTGGNQPQHF
NA | TRBJ1-1 | TRBV18 | NA | TGTGCCAGCTCATTCGATTGGAACACTGAAGCTTTCTTT | CASSFDWNTEAFF
TRBD2 | TRBJ2-1 | TRBV20-1 | NA | TGCAGTGCTCACCTAGCGGGTCCCTACAATGAGCAGTTCTTC | CSAHLAGPYNEQFF